This is a list of T cell receptor beta chains from one sample in a study of blood T cell repertoires in COVID-19. Profiling relied on immunoSEQ multiplex PCR, and the TCRdb table lists in-frame clones only, not all of them. Of under 90,000 clones in the sample, roughly nine tenths were seen once. The sample was peripheral blood. Receptor source: a man aged 35-49 years with COVID-19, enrolled during active disease. The CDR3 runs from the conserved cysteine through the conserved F or W. D genes are given only for firm matches. The listing skips clone size in some rows; elsewhere it reads once, few, many or a size class.

>12|-|TRBV5-4|TRBJ1-4|-
TGTGCCAGCAGCTTCGGGAATGAAAAACTGTTTTTT
CASSFGNEKLFF
>15|once|TRBV28|TRBJ1-4|TRBD1
TGTGCCAGCAGTTCGGGACAGCCCGGGTCTGAAAAACTGTTTTTT
CASSSGQPGSEKLFF
>13|-|TRBV9|TRBJ2-3|-
TGTGCCAGCAGCGCAGTTAGCACAGATACGCAGTATTTT
CASSAVSTDTQYF
>13|-|TRBV30|TRBJ2-5|-
TGTGCCTGGAGCCCGACATCGCAAGAGACCCAGTACTTC
CAWSPTSQETQYF
>12|-|TRBV15|TRBJ1-6|-
TGTGCCACCAGATTAGACAGTGACTCCCTCCACTTT
CATRLDSDSLHF
>14|-|TRBV9|TRBJ2-5|TRBD2
TGTGCCAGCAGCGCGACTAGCGGGGACGAGACCCAGTACTTC
CASSATSGDETQYF
>16|-|TRBV2|TRBJ2-2|TRBD2
TGTGCCAGCACCAGACTAGCGGGGGCGAACACCGGGGAGCTGTTTTTT
CASTRLAGANTGELFF
>18|-|TRBV27|TRBJ1-5|TRBD1
TGTGCCAGCAGTTTGACGATCACAGGGGATAATAGCAATCAGCCCCAGCATTTT
CASSLTITGDNSNQPQHF
>15|-|TRBV7-6|TRBJ1-2|TRBD1
TGTGCCAGCAGCTTAGGGCGGGGACAGGGAGGTGGCTACACCTTC
CASSLGRGQGGGYTF
>15|-|TRBV4-1|TRBJ1-1|-
TGCGCCAGCAGCCGGGGGCAGGGCCCCCGGGGAGAAGCTTTCTTT
CASSRGQGPRGEAFF
>15|-|TRBV15|TRBJ2-5|-
TGTGCCACCAGCGGACCACAGGGTTTAACGGAGACCCAGTACTTC
CATSGPQGLTETQYF
>14|-|TRBV6-1|TRBJ1-5|TRBD1
TGTGCCAGCAGTGAAACAGGGGTGGGTCAGCCCCAGCATTTT
CASSETGVGQPQHF
>14|-|TRBV19|TRBJ1-1|TRBD1
TGTGCCAGTAGTACAAGGGGGCCGAACACTGAAGCTTTCTTT
CASSTRGPNTEAFF
>14|-|TRBV3-1/TRBV3-2|TRBJ1-1|-
TGTGCCAGCAGCCAACTTAGTCAGAACACTGAAGCTTTCTTT
CASSQLSQNTEAFF
>14|-|TRBV16|TRBJ1-2|-
TGTGCCAGCAGCCAATCGGGAGGGACCTATGGCTACACCTTC
CASSQSGGTYGYTF
>14|-|TRBV28|TRBJ2-7|-
TGTGCCAGCAGTGTTTCAGACAGGACCTACGAGCAGTACTTC
CASSVSDRTYEQYF
>14|-|TRBV5-5|TRBJ1-1|-
TGTGCCAGCAGCTTTGAGGGGGTGTACACTGAAGCTTTCTTT
CASSFEGVYTEAFF
>15|-|TRBV4-2|TRBJ1-5|-
TGTGCCAGCAGCCGAAACCGGGACTCTTCTCAGCCCCAGCATTTT
CASSRNRDSSQPQHF
>13|-|TRBV5-1|TRBJ2-4|-
TGCGCCAGCAGCAAGGCGGGGTTGGACATTCAGTACTTC
CASSKAGLDIQYF
>15|-|TRBV19|TRBJ2-5|TRBD2
TGTGCCAGTAGTATGGGCTTAGCGGGCCAAGAGACCCAGTACTTC
CASSMGLAGQETQYF
>14|-|TRBV28|TRBJ1-2|TRBD1
TGTGCCAGCAGCCTAGGACAGGGATTCTATGGCTACACCTTC
CASSLGQGFYGYTF
>15|once|TRBV19|TRBJ1-4|TRBD1
TGTGCCAGTAGTATGGAGACAGGGTTACGGGAAAAACTGTTTTTT
CASSMETGLREKLFF
>16|once|TRBV10-3|TRBJ1-5|-
TGTGCCATCAGTGATGGCAGCGACTCCCTTAATCAGCCCCAGCATTTT
CAISDGSDSLNQPQHF
>18|-|TRBV23-1|TRBJ2-2|TRBD1
TGCGCCAGCAGTCAGGCCGGGACAGCATCCAGAACGGGCGGGGAGCTGTTTTTT
CASSQAGTASRTGGELFF
>14|-|TRBV27|TRBJ1-2|-
TGTGCCAGCAGTTTAGGTTTCAGTAACTATGGCTACACCTTC
CASSLGFSNYGYTF
>14|-|TRBV6-5|TRBJ2-7|-
TGTGCCAGCAGTTACATTGGGACAAACTACGAGCAGTACTTC
CASSYIGTNYEQYF
>17|-|TRBV5-4|TRBJ2-3|TRBD2
TGTGCCAGCAGAGCCGGGACTAGCGGGGGGGCCACAGATACGCAGTATTTT
CASRAGTSGGATDTQYF
>15|-|TRBV25-1|TRBJ1-3|-
TGTGCCAGCAGTGATTACAGAAGCTCTGGAAACACCATATATTTT
CASSDYRSSGNTIYF
>19|-|TRBV27|TRBJ2-6|-
TGTGCCAGCAGTTTAAATAAGGGACACGCGTCGACTGGGGCCAACGTCCTGACTTTC
CASSLNKGHASTGANVLTF
>17|-|TRBV19|TRBJ1-1|TRBD1
TGTGCCAGTAGTCCCCCCCGGACAGGGGTGCGAAACACTGAAGCTTTCTTT
CASSPPRTGVRNTEAFF
>14|-|TRBV19|TRBJ1-5|-
TGTGCCAGTAGCGGGGGGTTAAGCAATCAGCCCCAGCATTTT
CASSGGLSNQPQHF
>15|few|TRBV3-1/TRBV3-2|TRBJ2-7|-
TGTGCCAGCAGCCTACCCCGGGACTGGAGGACCGAGCAGTACTTC
CASSLPRDWRTEQYF
>13|-|TRBV29-1|TRBJ2-3|TRBD2
TGCAGCCTAACCGGGACTAACACAGATACGCAGTATTTT
CSLTGTNTDTQYF
>15|-|TRBV18|TRBJ1-1|TRBD1
TGTGCCAGCTCACCATGGGACAGGGGTTCGGGTGAAGCTTTCTTT
CASSPWDRGSGEAFF
>13|-|TRBV28|TRBJ2-5|-
TGTGCCAGCAGTTTATCACATACGAAGACCCAGTACTTC
CASSLSHTKTQYF
>15|-|TRBV11-2|TRBJ1-6|TRBD1
TGTGCCAGCAGCTTCCAGACAGGGATGAATTCACCCCTCCACTTT
CASSFQTGMNSPLHF
>12|-|TRBV7-9|TRBJ2-5|TRBD2
TGTGCCATGGAGGGAGGGTATGAGACCCAGTACTTC
CAMEGGYETQYF
>14|-|TRBV7-9|TRBJ2-3|TRBD1
TGTGCCAGCAGCCCACAAGGGGGCGCAGATACGCAGTATTTT
CASSPQGGADTQYF
>15|-|TRBV27|TRBJ1-5|-
TGTGCCAGCAGCACCGGACTGTATAGCAATCAGCCCCAGCATTTT
CASSTGLYSNQPQHF
>15|-|TRBV28|TRBJ1-5|TRBD1
TGTGCCAGCAGTCACGGGGACAGGGTCCATCAGCCCCAGCATTTT
CASSHGDRVHQPQHF
>14|-|TRBV6-5|TRBJ1-4|-
TGTGCCAGCAGACCCGGGGCAACTAATGAAAAACTGTTTTTT
CASRPGATNEKLFF
>11|-|TRBV11-2|TRBJ1-6|-
TGTGCCAGCAGCCCAGGCTCACCCCTCCACTTT
CASSPGSPLHF
>16|-|TRBV6-1|TRBJ1-4|TRBD1
TGTGCCAGCAGTGAAGCAGGAGGACAGGGGAACGAAAAACTGTTTTTT
CASSEAGGQGNEKLFF
>14|-|TRBV11-2|TRBJ1-1|-
TGTGCCAGCAGCCCCGCCGTTACGGTCACTGAAGCTTTCTTT
CASSPAVTVTEAFF
>13|-|TRBV29-1|TRBJ1-1|-
TGCAGCGGCTTGGGACTCTTGAACACTGAAGCTTTCTTT
CSGLGLLNTEAFF
>14|-|TRBV30|TRBJ1-2|-
TGTGCCTGGAGAACCCCAGGGGCTAGCTATGGCTACACCTTC
CAWRTPGASYGYTF
>13|-|TRBV12-3/TRBV12-4|TRBJ1-2|-
TGTGCCAGCAGTTTCGGGGATAACTATGGCTACACCTTC
CASSFGDNYGYTF
>14|-|TRBV18|TRBJ1-2|-
TGTGCCAGCTCACCTGGTGGCCAACCTCCTGGCTACACCTTC
CASSPGGQPPGYTF
>16|-|TRBV11-3|TRBJ2-7|-
TGTGCCAGCAGCTTAAGGGGGAATGGTATTCCTTACGAGCAGTACTTC
CASSLRGNGIPYEQYF
>16|-|TRBV5-1|TRBJ2-2|TRBD2
TGCGCCAGCAGCTTGTCGGGGACTACGAACACCGGGGAGCTGTTTTTT
CASSLSGTTNTGELFF
>15|-|TRBV5-6|TRBJ1-6|-
TGTGCCAGCGGTCCACGAAGCCCCTATAATTCACCCCTCCACTTT
CASGPRSPYNSPLHF
>13|-|TRBV27|TRBJ1-2|-
TGTGCCAGCAGTTTATCTAGAGCCTATGGCTACACCTTC
CASSLSRAYGYTF
>13|few|TRBV11-3|TRBJ1-6|-
TGTGCCAGCAGCTTAGAAACGGGTTCACCCCTCCACTTT
CASSLETGSPLHF
>15|-|TRBV5-1|TRBJ2-3|-
TGCGCCAGCAGCTTGGAAGGGCGGGACACAGATACGCAGTATTTT
CASSLEGRDTDTQYF
>15|-|TRBV19|TRBJ1-1|-
TGTGCCAGTAGTGGACGGACAGACCTGAACACTGAAGCTTTCTTT
CASSGRTDLNTEAFF
>13|-|TRBV19|TRBJ2-5|-
TGTGCCAGTAGCTCTCGTCCCCAAGAGACCCAGTACTTC
CASSSRPQETQYF
>14|-|TRBV6-5|TRBJ1-1|TRBD1
TGTGCCAGCAGTCCTGGACAGGTGAACACTGAAGCTTTCTTT
CASSPGQVNTEAFF
>14|-|TRBV11-2|TRBJ2-5|TRBD2
TGTGCCAGCAGCTTCGGGACTAGCTGGGAGACCCAGTACTTC
CASSFGTSWETQYF
>15|-|TRBV30|TRBJ2-2|TRBD2
TGTGCCTGGACCTCTAGCGGGGGAGTCACCGGGGAGCTGTTTTTT
CAWTSSGGVTGELFF
>13|-|TRBV7-7|TRBJ2-7|-
TGTGCCAGCAGCCCCACAGGGACCTACGAGCAGTACTTC
CASSPTGTYEQYF